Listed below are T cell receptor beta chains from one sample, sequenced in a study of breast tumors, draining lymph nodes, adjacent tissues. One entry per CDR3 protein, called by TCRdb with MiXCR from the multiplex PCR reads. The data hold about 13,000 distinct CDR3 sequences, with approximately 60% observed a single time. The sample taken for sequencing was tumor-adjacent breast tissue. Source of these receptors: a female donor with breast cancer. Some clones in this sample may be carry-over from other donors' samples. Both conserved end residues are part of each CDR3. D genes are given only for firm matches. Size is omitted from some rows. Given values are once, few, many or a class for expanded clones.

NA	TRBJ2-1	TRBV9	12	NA	CASSDTYNEQFF	TGTGCCAGCAGCGACACGTACAATGAGCAGTTCTTC
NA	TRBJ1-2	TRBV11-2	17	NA	CASSYQKGGALVYGYTF	TGTGCCAGCAGCTATCAAAAGGGAGGGGCGTTGGTTTATGGCTACACCTTC
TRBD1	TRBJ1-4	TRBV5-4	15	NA	CASSESRGLDEKLFF	TGTGCCAGCAGCGAGAGCAGGGGGCTGGATGAAAAACTGTTTTTT
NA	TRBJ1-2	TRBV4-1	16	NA	CASSQVERRGNYGYTF	TGCGCCAGCAGCCAAGTGGAGCGGAGAGGGAACTATGGCTACACCTTC
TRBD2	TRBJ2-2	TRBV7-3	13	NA	CASSSGTSGELFF	TGTGCCAGCAGCTCTGGGACTAGCGGGGAGCTGTTTTTT
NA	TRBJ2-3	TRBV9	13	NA	CARSKGALNTQYF	TGTGCCCGCAGCAAAGGGGCCTTAAATACGCAGTATTTT
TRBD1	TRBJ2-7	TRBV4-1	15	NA	CASSMTTGPQYEQYF	TGCGCCAGCAGCATGACGACAGGGCCCCAATACGAGCAGTACTTC
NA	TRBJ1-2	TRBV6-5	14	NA	CASSHSALGYGYTF	TGTGCCAGCAGTCACTCCGCCCTTGGGTATGGCTACACCTTC
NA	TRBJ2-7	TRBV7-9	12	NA	CASSPLRNEQYF	TGTGCCAGCAGCCCTCTTAGGAACGAGCAGTACTTC
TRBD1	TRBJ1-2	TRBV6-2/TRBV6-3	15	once	CASSLHGTGNYGYTF	TGTGCCAGCAGTCTACACGGGACAGGGAACTATGGCTACACCTTC
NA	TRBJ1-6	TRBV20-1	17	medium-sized	CSARDFQVSSYNSPLHF	TGCAGTGCTAGAGATTTTCAAGTCAGCTCCTATAATTCACCCCTCCACTTT
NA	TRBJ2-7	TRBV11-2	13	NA	CASSFLAGYEQYF	TGTGCCAGCAGCTTCCTCGCGGGCTACGAGCAGTACTTC
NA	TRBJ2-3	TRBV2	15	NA	CASSVEQTNTDTQYF	TGTGCCAGCAGTGTCGAACAGACCAACACAGATACGCAGTATTTT
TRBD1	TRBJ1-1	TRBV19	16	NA	CASSTQSRGLGTEAFF	TGTGCCAGTAGCACTCAATCCAGGGGGCTAGGGACTGAAGCTTTCTTT
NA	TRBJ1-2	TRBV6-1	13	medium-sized	CASSGTIAHGYTF	TGTGCCAGCAGTGGGACAATTGCGCATGGCTACACCTTC
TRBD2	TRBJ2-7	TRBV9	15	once	CASSSGGASYYEQYF	TGTGCCAGCAGTAGCGGGGGGGCTTCTTACTACGAGCAGTACTTC
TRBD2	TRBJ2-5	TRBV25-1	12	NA	CPGSGAGETHYF	TGTCCCGGCAGCGGGGCGGGAGAGACCCACTACTTC
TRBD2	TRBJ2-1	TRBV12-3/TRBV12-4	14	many	CASYFSGGYNEQFF	TGTGCCAGTTACTTTAGCGGGGGCTACAATGAGCAGTTCTTC
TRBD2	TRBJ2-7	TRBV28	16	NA	CASSLLTSGSRYEQYF	TGTGCCAGCAGTTTACTCACTAGCGGGAGTCGTTACGAGCAGTACTTC
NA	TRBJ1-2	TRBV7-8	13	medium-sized	CASSRGLTYGYTF	TGTGCCAGCAGCAGGGGACTGACTTATGGCTACACCTTC
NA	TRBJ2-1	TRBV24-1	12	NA	CATSDPYNEQFF	TGTGCCACCAGTGACCCCTACAATGAGCAGTTCTTC
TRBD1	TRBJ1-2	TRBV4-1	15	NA	CASSQEDRDRYGYTF	TGCGCCAGCAGCCAAGAGGACAGGGACCGCTATGGCTACACCTTC
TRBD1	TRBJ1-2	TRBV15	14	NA	CATDRDRNNYGYTF	TGTGCCACCGACCGGGACAGAAATAACTATGGCTACACCTTC
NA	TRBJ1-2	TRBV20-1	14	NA	CSARGAGTNYGYTF	TGCAGTGCTAGAGGGGCGGGGACTAACTATGGCTACACCTTC
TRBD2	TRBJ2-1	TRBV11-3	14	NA	CASRLRGLDNEQFF	TGTGCCAGCAGATTACGGGGACTAGACAATGAGCAGTTCTTC
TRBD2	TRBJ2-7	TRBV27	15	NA	CASSVATSGSYEQYF	TGTGCCAGCAGTGTAGCGACTAGCGGATCCTACGAGCAGTACTTC